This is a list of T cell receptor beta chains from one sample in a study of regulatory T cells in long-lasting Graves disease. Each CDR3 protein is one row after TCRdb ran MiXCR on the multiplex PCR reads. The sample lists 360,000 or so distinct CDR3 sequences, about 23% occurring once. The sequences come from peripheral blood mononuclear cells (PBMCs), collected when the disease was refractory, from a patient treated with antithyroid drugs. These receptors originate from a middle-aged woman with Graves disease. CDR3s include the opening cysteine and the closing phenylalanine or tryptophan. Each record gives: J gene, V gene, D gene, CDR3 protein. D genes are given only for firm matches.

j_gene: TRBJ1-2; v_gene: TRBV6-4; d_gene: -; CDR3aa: CASSDSWGAQGYTF
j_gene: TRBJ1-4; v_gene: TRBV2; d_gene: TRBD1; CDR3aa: CASKGRGNEKLFF
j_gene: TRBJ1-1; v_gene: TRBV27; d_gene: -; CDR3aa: CASSLSSGLGAFF
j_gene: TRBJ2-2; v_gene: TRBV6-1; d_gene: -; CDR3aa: CASSPRNLVTGELFF
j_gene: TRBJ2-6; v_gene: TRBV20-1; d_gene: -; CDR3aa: CSARSRVRGVSGANVLTF
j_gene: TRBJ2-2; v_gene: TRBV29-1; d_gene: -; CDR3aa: CSASRLVGGELFF
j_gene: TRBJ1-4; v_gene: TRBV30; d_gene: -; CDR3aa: CAWNGRGQKLFF
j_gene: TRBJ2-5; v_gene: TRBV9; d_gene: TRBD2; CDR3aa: CASSSRGWGRAGETQYF
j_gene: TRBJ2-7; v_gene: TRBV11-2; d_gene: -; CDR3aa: CASRSTRNYEQYF
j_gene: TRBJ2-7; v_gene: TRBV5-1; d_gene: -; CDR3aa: CASSLYADSYEQYF
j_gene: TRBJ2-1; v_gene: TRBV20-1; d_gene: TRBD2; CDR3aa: CSATGLAGDNEQFF
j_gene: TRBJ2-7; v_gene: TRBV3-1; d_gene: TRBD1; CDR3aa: CASSQVGTDSFSYEQYF
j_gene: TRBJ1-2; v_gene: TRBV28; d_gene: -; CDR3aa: CASSREPGQGYTF
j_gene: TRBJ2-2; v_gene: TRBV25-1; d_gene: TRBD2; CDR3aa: CASSGQIGTSGSTGELFF
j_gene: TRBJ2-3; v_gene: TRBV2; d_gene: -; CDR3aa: CASSENPGYGQYF
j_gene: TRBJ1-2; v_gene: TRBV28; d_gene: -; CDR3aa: CASSFMSYGYTF
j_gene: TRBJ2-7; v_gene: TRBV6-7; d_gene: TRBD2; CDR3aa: CASSDGQVMGTSGSVEQYF
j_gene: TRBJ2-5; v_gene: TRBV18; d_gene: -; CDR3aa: CASSPPRRQETQYF
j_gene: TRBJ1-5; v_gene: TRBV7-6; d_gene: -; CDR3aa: CASSPAIGYSNQPQHF
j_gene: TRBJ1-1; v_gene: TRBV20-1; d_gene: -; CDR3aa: CSARGAGAEAFF
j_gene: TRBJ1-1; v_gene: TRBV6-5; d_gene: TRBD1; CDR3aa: CASSSTGRRGTEAFF
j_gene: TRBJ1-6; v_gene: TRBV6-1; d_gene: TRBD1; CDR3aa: CASRSSGGLYNSPLHF
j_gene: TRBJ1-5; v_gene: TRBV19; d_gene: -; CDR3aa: CASSISGNQPQHF
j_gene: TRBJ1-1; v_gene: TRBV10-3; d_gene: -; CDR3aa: CAIRRGAMNTEAFF
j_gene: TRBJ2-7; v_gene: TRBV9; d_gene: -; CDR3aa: CASSLHQGGGPYEQYF
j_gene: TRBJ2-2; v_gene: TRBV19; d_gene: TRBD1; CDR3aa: CASRQTGGNTGELFF
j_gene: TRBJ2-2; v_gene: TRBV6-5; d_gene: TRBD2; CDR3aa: CASSSRTSGRARVGELFF
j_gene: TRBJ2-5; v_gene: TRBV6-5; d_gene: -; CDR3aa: CASSYSSRDKTQYF
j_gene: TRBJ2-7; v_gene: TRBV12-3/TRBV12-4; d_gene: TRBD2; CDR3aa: CASSYGTSDEQYF
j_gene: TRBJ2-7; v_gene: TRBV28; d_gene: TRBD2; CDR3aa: CASSQAASGRASEQYF
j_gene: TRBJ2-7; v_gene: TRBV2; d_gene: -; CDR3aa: CASSEQGIHGQYF
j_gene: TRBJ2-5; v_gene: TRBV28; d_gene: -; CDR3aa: CASKADRMTQYF
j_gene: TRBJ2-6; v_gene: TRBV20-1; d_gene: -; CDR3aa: CSAHGQGGVLTF
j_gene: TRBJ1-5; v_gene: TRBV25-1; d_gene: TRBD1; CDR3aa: CASSEPGGGQPQHF
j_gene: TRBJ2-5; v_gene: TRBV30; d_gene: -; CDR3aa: CAWSVTGMGTQYF
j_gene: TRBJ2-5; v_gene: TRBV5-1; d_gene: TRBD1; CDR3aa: CASSLGGTAQETQYF
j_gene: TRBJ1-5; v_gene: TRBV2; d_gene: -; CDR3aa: CAISEGAGQPQHF
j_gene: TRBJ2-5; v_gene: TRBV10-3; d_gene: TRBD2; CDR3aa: CAISERLAGVEETQYF
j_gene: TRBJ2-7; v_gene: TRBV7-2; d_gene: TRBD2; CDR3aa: CATRRRGTYEQYF
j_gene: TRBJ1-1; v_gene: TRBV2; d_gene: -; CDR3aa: CASSVLTIGGTEAFF
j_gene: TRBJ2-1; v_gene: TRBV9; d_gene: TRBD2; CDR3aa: CASSAQLAGSYNEQFF
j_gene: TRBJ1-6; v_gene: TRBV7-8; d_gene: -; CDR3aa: CASSLSGLTYSPLHF
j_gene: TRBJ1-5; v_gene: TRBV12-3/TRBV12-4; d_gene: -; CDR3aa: CASSFGPRGNQPQHF
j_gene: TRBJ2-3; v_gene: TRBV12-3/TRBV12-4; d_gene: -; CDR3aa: CASSPWAGDTDTQYF
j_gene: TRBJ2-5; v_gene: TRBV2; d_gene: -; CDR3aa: CASSEALRGSQETQYF